These T cell receptor beta chains were read from a single sample in a study of cytomegalovirus exposure and HLA in healthy donors. TCRdb's copy holds only in-frame clones and misses some; the assay was immunoSEQ multiplex PCR. The sample shows over 110,000 clones, 82% of them seen only once. What was sequenced was PBMCs. Every receptor here comes from a male donor in good health and CMV-seronegative. Both conserved end residues are trimmed from each CDR3. D genes are given only for firm matches.

j_call,d_call,v_call,cdr3_aa
TRBJ2-1,.,TRBV7-3,ASSLTPVYNEQF
TRBJ1-1,.,TRBV30,AWGGGGTEAF
TRBJ2-1,TRBD2,TRBV27,ASTSFGLAGSNEQF
TRBJ2-7,TRBD1,TRBV4-1,ASSSPRTGLNEQY
TRBJ2-7,.,TRBV6-6,ASSYTRSSYEQY
TRBJ2-3,.,TRBV6-4,ASSPGSTDTQY
TRBJ2-5,.,TRBV15,ATSRDSAGETQY
TRBJ2-5,TRBD1,TRBV9,ASSSTGASETQY
TRBJ2-5,.,TRBV5-4,ASTGRGRQETQY
TRBJ2-3,.,TRBV2,ASRGFVRGTDTQY
TRBJ2-7,TRBD2,TRBV5-1,ASSGLAGGSYEQY
TRBJ2-2,.,TRBV27,ASSFSTGELF
TRBJ2-1,.,TRBV4-1,ASSQQFGSFEQF
TRBJ2-3,TRBD2,TRBV7-8,ASSLALGEGADTQY
TRBJ1-5,.,TRBV19,ASSISHNQYYQPQH
TRBJ2-2,TRBD2,TRBV7-6,ASSGGLAGGHNTGELF